The 9 T cell receptor beta chains below all came from one sample that was sequenced in a study of Ad26.COV2.S vaccination and SARS-CoV-2 variants. The method was immunoSEQ multiplex PCR; TCRdb's version includes in-frame clones alone and lacks a portion of them. This repertoire shows 350,000 to 550,000 clones, 89% found once; its top ten account for just over 2.5%. Treatment given: over 15 received Ad26.COV2.S at low or high dose, single or two shots; about 5 received placebo; per-sample allocation not given. Day 63 after the first vaccine or placebo injection was the time point for sampling. Sequencing used peripheral blood, obtained in a trial of Ad26.COV2.S vaccine versus placebo. These receptors were taken from a person aged 18-65 years who received the Ad26.COV2.S COVID-19 vaccine or a placebo.

The rearrangement joins TRBV27 to TRBJ1-2; 7 bases are shared with TRBD1. CDR1 is MNHEY, CDR2 SMNVEV, per germline (reference sequence). The CDR3 consists of 14 residues. Unmatched junction bases numbered 9, after V lost 3 bases and J lost 8 bases. Here the CDR3 reads CASSFGETGNGYTF. CDR3 sequence (DNA): TGTGCCAGCAGTTTTGGGGAGACAGGGAACGGCTACACCTTC.

As concerns this clone: The germline gene is not matched at one end of the junction; a read error may be the cause. The chain is built from TRBV7-7 and TRBJ1-5, with D possibly matching TRBD1 (5 bases). CDR1 and CDR2 from the germline V gene are SSHAT and FNYEAQ (reference sequence). The CDR3 contains 14 residues. CDR3 in DNA: TGTGCTAGCAGCGTCGGGACGGGGGATCAGCCCCAGCATTTT. Translation gives CASSVGTGDQPQHF.

The chain carries TRBV24-1 and TRBJ2-1; TRBD1 matches at 9 bases. The CDR3 is 19 amino acids. Germline V CDR1 and CDR2: KGHDR, SFDVKD. Trimming cost V 1 base and J 7 bases; bases outside gene matches: 16. CDR3 DNA: TGTGCCACCAGTGATTTCCGGGACGACGGGACAGGGATAAGAAATGAGCAGTTCTTC. Amino acids: CATSDFRDDGTGIRNEQFF.

The chain couples TRBV4-2 to TRBJ1-5, with D unclear. V dropped 1 base and J dropped 0 bases, with 10 bases sitting between them. The length of the CDR3 is 16 residues. Germline V gene lookup returns CDR1 LGHNA and CDR2 YNFKEQ. CDR3 protein: CASSQAGGSSNQPQHF. The DNA of the CDR3 is TGTGCCAGCAGCCAAGCCGGAGGTAGTAGCAATCAGCCCCAGCATTTT.

The genes are TRBV5-1 and TRBJ2-2; D remains unclear. CDR1 is SGHRS and CDR2 is YFSETQ in the germline V gene. This CDR3 has 14 residues. Between the trimmed V and J ends, which lost 2 bases and 0 bases, there was a span of 5 bases. The CDR3, as DNA: TGCGCCAGCAGCTTCAGTGCGAACACCGGGGAGCTGTTTTTT. Amino acids: CASSFSANTGELFF. Combining the CDR3 with reference TRBV5-1 and TRBJ2-2 gives the whole variable domain KAGVTQTPRYLIKTRGQQVTLSCSPISGHRSVSWYQQTPGQGLQFLFEYFSETQRNKGNFPGRFSGRQFSNSRSEMNVSTLELGDSALYLCASSFSANTGELFFGEGSRLTVL.

The rearrangement joins TRBV6-5 to TRBJ1-2; 7 nucleotides align to TRBD1. J was trimmed by 6 bases and V by 5 bases; bases with no gene match: 9. Germline values: CDR1 MNHEY, CDR2 SVGAGI. The CDR3 totals 14 residues. CDR3 DNA: TGTGCCAGCAGTCAGACAGGGAACATCGATGGCTACACCTTC. This sequence encodes CASSQTGNIDGYTF.

The chain carries TRBV2 and TRBJ1-3; unclear D gene. Germline V CDR1 and CDR2: SNHLY, FYNNEI. Deletions cut 4 bases from V and 2 bases from J, with 3 bases between. CDR3 length equals 12 residues. The CDR3 here is CASSATGNTIYF. In DNA, the CDR3 is TGTGCCAGCAGTGCCACTGGAAACACCATATATTTT.

This clone was detected only once. The rearrangement joins TRBV25-1 to TRBJ1-5, with D tentatively TRBD1 (5 bases). V was cut by 4 bases and J by 9 bases, with 16 bases left in between. The V gene's germline CDR1 is MGHDK and CDR2 SYGVNS. This CDR3 has 14 amino acids. CDR3 sequence (DNA): TGTGCCAGCAGTGTGGGCGACAGTTTTTTGCCCCAGCATTTT. It is translated as CASSVGDSFLPQHF.

This clone has only a few counts. This chain uses TRBV10-3 with TRBJ2-7, with D possibly TRBD1 on 6 matching bases. V lost 4 bases, J lost 3 bases, and 10 bases lay in between. The germline gives CDR1 ENHRY, CDR2 SYGVKD. CDR3 length: 13 residues. The DNA of the CDR3 is TGTGCCATCAGTGGGTCCAGGGGCTACGAGCAGTACGTC. Residues: CAISGSRGYEQYV.